These 24 T cell receptor beta chains originate from one sample sequenced in a study of beta chain features in type 1 diabetes. Sequencing targeted expressed TCRB transcripts, as all isolated RNA had been reverse transcribed. Here immunoSEQ multiplex PCR was the method, and the copy in TCRdb shows in-frame clones only, minus some. The data contain 900,000 or so clones, roughly 15% of them seen just once; the ten biggest clones take up about 0.025%. The sample was naive CD4+ T cells from blood. The source of these receptors is a woman aged 18-30 years in good health.

The J gene is TRBJ2-1, the V gene TRBV29-1; 9 nucleotides align to TRBD1. The CDR3 has 16 amino acids. Germline V gene lookup returns CDR1 SQVTM and CDR2 ANQGSEA. The ends lost 6 bases at V and 0 bases at J; junction bases unmatched: 9. CDR3 sequence reads: CSVDRGAGSSYNEQFF. The CDR3 nucleotides read TGCAGCGTGGACAGGGGAGCGGGGAGCTCCTACAATGAGCAGTTCTTC.

The genes are TRBV7-2 and TRBJ2-3; 8 bases match TRBD1. The CDR3 has 12 residues. V was clipped by 8 bases and J by 5 bases; unmatched bases: 3. Germline V gene sequence: CDR1 SGHTA, CDR2 FQGNSA. CDR3 sequence reads: CASSDRGDTQYF. The CDR3, as DNA: TGTGCCAGCTCCGACAGGGGAGATACGCAGTATTTT.

The J gene is TRBJ1-2, the V gene TRBV13; D is possibly TRBD1 (5 bases). The CDR3 loop spans 16 amino acids. Germline CDR1 is PRHDT and CDR2 is FYEKMQ (reference sequence). Trimming removed 4 bases at V and 1 base at J, with 16 bases between. Written as DNA, the CDR3 is TGTGCCAGCAGCTCCCCACCGGGACGCCTTAACTATGGCTACACCTTC. Encoded protein: CASSSPPGRLNYGYTF.

This clone appeared a few times. The chain has TRBV9 and TRBJ2-3; D may match TRBD1 or TRBD2 (5 bases each). With 0 bases removed from V and 2 bases from J, the gap between germline ends came to 16 bases. The CDR3 runs to 17 residues. CDR1 and CDR2 from the germline V gene are SGDLS and YYNGEE. The CDR3 DNA reads as TGTGCCAGCAGCGTAGCCGGGGCCGGGACCCCCACAGATACGCAGTATTTT. Its translation is CASSVAGAGTPTDTQYF.

The rearrangement joins TRBV9 to TRBJ2-1; D remains unclear. V lost 0 bases and J lost 8, with 12 bases in between. Germline V gene lookup returns CDR1 SGDLS and CDR2 YYNGEE. There are 14 residues in the CDR3. CDR3 sequence reads: CASSVAPFGDEQFF. CDR3 DNA sequence: TGTGCCAGCAGCGTAGCCCCCTTTGGCGATGAGCAGTTCTTC. Supplemented by reference TRBV9 and TRBJ2-1, the full variable domain reads DSGVTQTPKHLITATGQRVTLRCSPRSGDLSVYWYQQSLDQGLQFLIQYYNGEERAKGNILERFSAQQFPDLHSELNLSSLELGDSALYFCASSVAPFGDEQFFGPGTRLTVL.

The chain combines TRBV5-1 with TRBJ2-1, with TRBD2 as a possible D gene (6 bases). This CDR3 spans 15 amino acids. Per germline, CDR1 SGHRS and CDR2 YFSETQ. V lost 1 base, J lost 3 bases, and 11 bases lay in between. The CDR3 sequence: CASSLIAEDYNEQFF. In DNA form, the CDR3 reads TGCGCCAGCAGCTTGATAGCGGAGGACTACAATGAGCAGTTCTTC. The full variable domain, rest sourced from reference TRBV5-1 and TRBJ2-1, is KAGVTQTPRYLIKTRGQQVTLSCSPISGHRSVSWYQQTPGQGLQFLFEYFSETQRNKGNFPGRFSGRQFSNSRSEMNVSTLELGDSALYLCASSLIAEDYNEQFFGPGTRLTVL.

This clone was seen more than once but under ten times. This sample also contains other DNA sequences that code for the same CDR3. The gene calls are TRBV10-3 and TRBJ2-1; no reliable D call. V lost 4 bases to trimming and J lost 9 bases, with 7 bases between them. This CDR3 is built from 11 residues. The germline V gene has CDR1 ENHRY and CDR2 SYGVKD. DNA of the CDR3: TGTGCCATCAGTGGCGCAGGTGAGCAGTTCTTC. Its protein product is CAISGAGEQFF.

V is TRBV7-6 and J is TRBJ2-7, with TRBD2 matching 7 bases. Per the germline V gene, CDR1 is SGHVS and CDR2 is FNYEAQ. The CDR3 totals 14 residues. Trimming cost V 4 bases and J 2 bases; bases outside gene matches: 5. In nucleotides, the CDR3 is TGTGCCAGCAGCTCCCTAGCGGTGCCCTACGAGCAGTACTTC. Its protein product is CASSSLAVPYEQYF. Based on the CDR3 plus reference TRBV7-6 and TRBJ2-7, the full variable domain is GAGVSQSPRYKVTKRGQDVALRCDPISGHVSLYWYRQALGQGPEFLTYFNYEAQQDKSGLPNDRFSAERPEGSISTLTIQRTEQRDSAMYRCASSSLAVPYEQYFGPGTRLTVT.

The sample holds a few counts of this clone. V gene TRBV7-3 combines with J gene TRBJ2-1; 7 positions agree with TRBD2. J was trimmed by 8 bases and V by 4 bases; bases with no gene match: 14. The V gene's germline CDR1 is SGHTA and CDR2 FQGTGA. The CDR3 spans 16 residues. CDR3: CASSWLPGGSGDEQFF. DNA for the CDR3: TGTGCCAGCAGCTGGTTACCGGGGGGTAGCGGTGATGAGCAGTTCTTC.

This clone was seen only a few times. J is TRBJ2-2 and V is TRBV7-8; possible D gene TRBD1, 5 bases. Germline lookup yields CDR1 SGHVS and CDR2 FQNEAQ. This CDR3 is built from 16 residues. V lost 3 bases, J lost 0 bases, and 11 bases lay in between. The CDR3 region is CASSFTGYANTGELFF. The CDR3 DNA sequence: TGTGCCAGCAGCTTTACAGGATACGCGAACACCGGGGAGCTGTTTTTT.

The sample holds a few counts of this clone. The V gene is TRBV4-2, the J gene TRBJ2-7, with 7 nucleotides matching TRBD2. CDR1 and CDR2 (germline): LGHNA, YNFKEQ. V lost 0 bases and J lost 2; bases outside the gene matches: 7. CDR3 length: 16 residues. CDR3 sequence (DNA): TGTGCCAGCAGCCAAGACTCCCCAGCGGGACCCTACGAGCAGTACTTC. The encoded protein is CASSQDSPAGPYEQYF.

This clone was counted between two and nine times. The rearrangement uses TRBV15 and TRBJ2-5, with D unresolved. CDR1 LNHNV and CDR2 YYDKDF come from the germline V gene (reference sequence). This CDR3 has 14 amino acids. Trimming left V 0 bases short and J 5 bases short, with 10 bases between. The CDR3 nucleotides read TGTGCCACCAGCAGAGATATCCAGACGGAGACCCAGTACTTC. As protein: CATSRDIQTETQYF. Full variable domain (rest looked up from reference TRBV15 and TRBJ2-5): DAMVIQNPRYQVTQFGKPVTLSCSQTLNHNVMYWYQQKSSQAPKLLFHYYDKDFNNEADTPDNFQSRRPNTSFCFLDIRSPGLGDTAMYLCATSRDIQTETQYFGPGTRLLVL.

The rearrangement links TRBV29-1 to TRBJ2-3; D is undetermined. The CDR3 totals 12 residues. The V end was cut by 1 base, the J end by 7 bases, with 9 bases between. Germline V gene lookup returns CDR1 SQVTM and CDR2 ANQGSEA. The CDR3 DNA sequence: TGCAGCGTTGAAGTCGGGCACAATACGCAGTATTTT. It specifies CSVEVGHNTQYF.

This clone occurred a few times. The CDR3 nucleotides are TGTGCCAGCAGCTCCTTGGGCAGAAGCCGCTCTGGGGCCAACGTCCTGACTTTC. Its translation is CASSSLGRSRSGANVLTF. The chain links TRBV28 to TRBJ2-6; D uncertain. The V gene's germline CDR1 is MDHEN and CDR2 SYDVKM. Trimming took 6 bases from V and 0 from J, leaving 18 bases between them. The CDR3 spans 18 residues.

This clone turned up a few times. The chain uses TRBV7-8 and TRBJ2-7; tentative D call: TRBD2 (6 bases). Germline-derived CDR1 and CDR2 are SGHVS and FQNEAQ. With 1 base removed from V and 0 bases from J, the gap between germline ends came to 10 bases. This CDR3 has 15 amino acids. As DNA, the CDR3 is TGTGCCAGCAGCTTAGGACCCGGGAGCTCCTACGAGCAGTACTTC. This gives the protein CASSLGPGSSYEQYF.

Of note for this clone: Within the sample, other DNA sequences also encode this same CDR3. The chain combines TRBV11-2 with TRBJ2-6; D possibly matches TRBD1 or TRBD2 (6 bases each). Germline values: CDR1 SGHAT, CDR2 FQNNGV. Trimming removed 2 bases from V and 4 bases from J, with 15 bases in between. The CDR3 runs to 17 residues. CDR3 bases: TGTGCCAGCAGCTTAATTAGGGGGGTCGCGGGGGCCAACGTCCTGACTTTC. It codes for CASSLIRGVAGANVLTF.

This clone was recorded a few times. The chain links TRBV4-3 to TRBJ2-1; 9 nucleotides align to TRBD2. V dropped 1 base and J dropped 2; count of bases not matched to a gene: 6. Germline assignment: CDR1 LGHNA and CDR2 YSLEER. This CDR3 contains 17 residues. DNA of the CDR3: TGCGCCAGCAGCCAAGCGGCGGGAGGGCTGACCTACAATGAGCAGTTCTTC. Translating gives CASSQAAGGLTYNEQFF.

This chain uses TRBV18 with TRBJ2-5; TRBD1 agrees at 7 bases. Germline lookup yields CDR1 KGHSH and CDR2 LQKENI. Trimming at V came to 6 bases and at J to 2 bases, leaving 3 bases not matched to a gene. This CDR3 is 13 amino acids long. For the CDR3, the DNA is TGTGCCAGCTCTTGGGGACAGCAAGAGACCCAGTACTTC. Its protein product is CASSWGQQETQYF.

V is TRBV7-6 and J is TRBJ2-6, with 12 bases fitting TRBD1. Trimming at V came to 5 bases and at J to 4 bases, leaving 12 bases not matched to a gene. There are 19 residues in the CDR3. Germline V gene data show CDR1 as SGHVS and CDR2 as FNYEAQ. CDR3 nucleotide sequence: TGTGCCAGCAGCCCCCGCCCGGGACAGGGGGCGCCCGGGGCCAACGTCCTGACTTTC. Translating it yields CASSPRPGQGAPGANVLTF.

This clone came up a few times. The V and J genes are TRBV2 and TRBJ2-7; unclear D gene. The germline gives CDR1 SNHLY, CDR2 FYNNEI. V lost 6 bases to trimming and J lost 3 bases, with 12 bases between them. The CDR3 runs to 13 residues. CDR3 amino acids: CASSRGGFYEQYF. CDR3 nucleotide sequence: TGTGCCAGCAGCCGCGGCGGATTCTACGAGCAGTACTTC.

This clone was observed a handful of times. This chain connects TRBV28 to TRBJ1-1, with D uncertain. The germline gives CDR1 MDHEN, CDR2 SYDVKM. This CDR3 has 12 amino acids. V gave up 2 bases and J gave up 6 bases, with 7 bases separating them. CDR3 protein: CASSLITSEAFF. CDR3 DNA: TGTGCCAGCAGTTTAATTACCTCTGAAGCTTTCTTT. The whole variable domain, filled in from reference TRBV28 and TRBJ1-1, reads DVKVTQSSRYLVKRTGEKVFLECVQDMDHENMFWYRQDPGLGLRLIYFSYDVKMKEKGDIPEGYSVSREKKERFSLILESASTNQTSMYLCASSLITSEAFFGQGTRLTVV.

V and J are TRBV7-2 and TRBJ1-2, with 10 bases aligning to TRBD1. The V and J ends lost 5 bases and 7 bases, in that order; junction bases with no gene match: 10. CDR1 SGHTA and CDR2 FQGNSA come from the germline V gene. The CDR3 loop spans 15 amino acids. CDR3: CASSPRDRGSIGYTF. CDR3 DNA sequence: TGTGCCAGCAGCCCCCGGGACAGGGGATCCATTGGCTACACCTTC.

This clone was seen a handful of times. The rearrangement links TRBV5-1 to TRBJ2-5, with TRBD1 matching over 12 bases. This CDR3 region has 15 residues. CDR1 and CDR2 (germline): SGHRS, YFSETQ. The junction had 5 bases not matched to a gene; V was cut back by 4 bases and J by 4 bases. CDR3 amino acids: CASSQGQGARETQYF. As DNA, the CDR3 is TGCGCCAGCAGCCAGGGACAGGGGGCAAGAGAGACCCAGTACTTC.

The V call is TRBV18, the J call TRBJ2-7; D is uncertain. From germline, CDR1 is KGHSH and CDR2 LQKENI. V was shortened by 2 bases and J by 6 bases, with 8 bases between the two germline ends. The CDR3 is 12 residues long. The DNA for the CDR3 is TGTGCCAGCTCACCATTTCAAGGCGAGCAGTACTTC. This translates into CASSPFQGEQYF.